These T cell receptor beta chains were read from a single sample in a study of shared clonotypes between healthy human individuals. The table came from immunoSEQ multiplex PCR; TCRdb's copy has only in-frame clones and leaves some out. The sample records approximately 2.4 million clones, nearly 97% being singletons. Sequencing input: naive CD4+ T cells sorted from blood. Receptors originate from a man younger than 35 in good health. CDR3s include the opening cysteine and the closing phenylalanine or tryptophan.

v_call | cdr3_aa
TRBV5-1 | CASSLGATGPNEQFF
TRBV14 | CASSQQGNEQFF
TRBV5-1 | CASSYDSPNTEAFF
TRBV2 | CASSWERNTGGYTF
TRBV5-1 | CASSLINRVGNEQFF
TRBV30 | CAWSAGTGSYEQYF
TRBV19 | CASSIWTYGYTF
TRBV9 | CASSVEPLRELFF
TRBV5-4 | CASSSTTGTFAYEQYF
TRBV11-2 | CASSPTRQGEKLFF
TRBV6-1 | CASRDSTGPSSPLHF
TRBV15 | CATSRVSSTDTQYF
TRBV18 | CASSPRREETQYF
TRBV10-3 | CATAKGNQPQHF